This T cell receptor (beta chain) was captured by sequencing in a study of blood T cell repertoires in COVID-19. Study-level information: The samples span acute and convalescent COVID-19 from the United States, Italy and Spain. PBMCs, B-cell-depleted T cells, or T cells provided the cDNA or gDNA that made up the material.

In the original processing: Amplification of reference gene primers was used by the study to estimate nucleated cell counts. TCRdb keeps only in-frame clones here, not all; method: immunoSEQ multiplex PCR. V and J calls and clone size come straight from that table; D and trimming were deduced from the DNA. The sample shows about 310,000 clones, roughly 90% of them seen only once. This CDR3 region has 19 residues. Trimming cost V 4 bases and J 0 bases; bases outside gene matches: 11. CDR1 is MNHEY and CDR2 is SMNVEV in the germline V gene (reference sequence). This TCR derives from a woman aged 25-40 years who had recovered from COVID-19. This chain links TRBV27 with TRBJ2-6; 8 bases match TRBD1. The sequenced sample was PBMCs or T cells enriched from blood (not recorded which). The CDR3 region is CASSSTLDRVLSGANVLTF. Written as DNA, the CDR3 is TGTGCCAGCAGTTCCACCTTGGACAGGGTCCTCTCTGGGGCCAACGTCCTGACTTTC.